This TCR beta chain was profiled in a study of CD8 T cells in ankylosing spondylitis. General study findings and limits: A TCR beta motif made of several highly homologous variants seemed typical of ankylosing spondylitis blood. A subset of motif variants has previously been described in the synovial fluid and blood of reactive arthritis. Matched ankylosing spondylitis synovial fluid reportedly showed significant enrichment of disease-linked clones.

Points on this clonotype: No antigen is known for it.

The CDR3 covers 15 residues. CDR1 is MNHNS, CDR2 SASEGT, per germline. Trimming removed 10 bases from V and 3 bases from J, with 19 bases in between. Quantitative 5'-RACE with molecular barcodes produced the TCR beta libraries. Via MiXCR, TCRdb re-called the 5' RACE reads, giving one row per CDR3 protein. The sample lists approximately 300,000 distinct CDR3 sequences, about a fifth seen once, with 3% to 4% in the top ten. The chain is built from TRBV6-1 and TRBJ2-4; a possible D gene is TRBD1 (6 bases). Sequencing was done on a sample of blood, either unsorted or a sorted T cell fraction (not recorded which). The receptor was derived from a female donor with ankylosing spondylitis or in good health (not recorded which). CDR3 in DNA: TGTGCCATCTCCCCGGGGACATCTGGCAAAAACATTCAGTACTTC. This translates into CAISPGTSGKNIQYF.